The clone carrying this TCR beta chain was counted once. Its antigen remains unknown. Trimming pared 2 bases from V and 3 bases from J, leaving 20 bases between. Per germline, CDR1 MDHEN and CDR2 SYDVKM. This CDR3 has 17 amino acids. The data were produced by immunoSEQ multiplex PCR, yet TCRdb's version contains in-frame clones alone and is incomplete. The table records 90,000 to 120,000 clones, 85% to 90% of them present only once. These data belong to a study of T cell responses to AZD1222 COVID-19 vaccine. Across the whole study: Pooling of second doses given at about 4 or about 12 weeks was done. Overall study results and limits: Spike regions recognized by vaccine-associated CD4 TCRs spanned the protein, led by 160-218 and 743-854. At study baseline, merely five or six AZD1222 recipients were seropositive.

This clonotype originated in an adult in good health. Material: peripheral blood, obtained on day 0 of AZD1222 vaccination. The chain recombines TRBV28 with TRBJ2-7, with D perhaps being TRBD1 or TRBD2 (5 bases each). The CDR3 DNA reads TGTGCCAGCAGTTTAGAGCGAGGGGCGATGATACTCTACGAGCAGTACTTC. Protein: CASSLERGAMILYEQYF.